This T cell receptor beta chain was obtained from a study of regulatory T cells in long-lasting Graves disease. Findings and limits, study-wide: Rather than thyroid tissue, only peripheral blood underwent study.

Indicated time point: newly diagnosed GD, antithyroid drugs for less than 3 months. PBMC-extracted RNA yielded the TCR library. The sample holds many counts of this clonotype. Its target is unknown. Germline V gives CDR1 DFQATT, CDR2 SNEGSKA (reference sequence). V gave up 0 bases and J gave up 3 bases, with 18 bases separating them. This CDR3 contains 16 residues. The authors built TCR beta libraries using iRepertoire HTBI primers and Arm-PCR of CDR3 regions. MiXCR, applied by TCRdb to the multiplex PCR reads, yields one record per CDR3 protein. The table records around 480,000 distinct CDR3 sequences, around 16% of them present only once. In addition, the sample was reused for a study of T cells in Graves' hyperthyroidism and ophthalmopathy. That publication notes: Exclusion of patients followed from uncontrolled infection, other autoimmune disease, pregnancy or lactation. The majority of expanded thyroid clonotypes above 0.001 also appeared in blood. Ophthalmopathy and stable hyperthyroidism were separated by a 13 V-J model.

V and J are TRBV20-1 and TRBJ2-7, with D perhaps TRBD1 (6 bases). The source material was peripheral blood mononuclear cells (PBMCs), sampled at new diagnosis, from a patient treated with antithyroid drugs. The sequence derives from a man aged 35 to 55 with Graves disease. The CDR3 bases are TGCAGTGCTAGAGAGCCGCGGAGAGGGGGATTCTACGAGCAGTACTTC. Its translation is CSAREPRRGGFYEQYF.